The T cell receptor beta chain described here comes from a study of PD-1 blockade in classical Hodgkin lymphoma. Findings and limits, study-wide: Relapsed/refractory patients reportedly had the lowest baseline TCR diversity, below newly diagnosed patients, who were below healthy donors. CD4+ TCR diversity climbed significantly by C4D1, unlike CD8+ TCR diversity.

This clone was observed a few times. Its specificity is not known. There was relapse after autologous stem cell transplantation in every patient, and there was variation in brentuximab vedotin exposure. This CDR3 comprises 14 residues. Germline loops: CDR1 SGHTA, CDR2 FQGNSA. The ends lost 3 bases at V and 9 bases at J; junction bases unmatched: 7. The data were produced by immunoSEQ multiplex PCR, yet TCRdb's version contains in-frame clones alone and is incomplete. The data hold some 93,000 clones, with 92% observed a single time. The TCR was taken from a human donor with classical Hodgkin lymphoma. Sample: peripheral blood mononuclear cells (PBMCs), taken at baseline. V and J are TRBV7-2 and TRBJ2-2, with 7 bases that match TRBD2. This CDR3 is CASSFGGGPRELFF. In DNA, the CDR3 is TGTGCCAGCAGCTTCGGGGGAGGGCCGAGGGAGCTGTTTTTT.